A single sample is the source of the 15 T cell receptor beta chains below, sequenced in a study of blood T cell repertoires in COVID-19. TCRdb keeps only in-frame clones here, not all; method: immunoSEQ multiplex PCR. The sample records roughly 260,000 clones, approximately 79% being singletons. Sequencing input: peripheral blood. The receptors derive from a woman aged 40 to 55 with active or convalescent COVID-19.

This clone was observed a few times. This chain connects TRBV11-1 to TRBJ1-1; D is possibly TRBD1 (5 bases). Germline V gene data show CDR1 as SGHAT and CDR2 as FQDESV (reference sequence). There are 14 residues in the CDR3. The V gene lost 5 bases and the J gene lost 3 bases, with 13 bases spanning the gap. CDR3 region: CASSPKTVHTEAFF. The CDR3 DNA reads as TGTGCCAGCAGCCCCAAGACAGTTCACACTGAAGCTTTCTTT.

This clone was seen once. V gene TRBV29-1 combines with J gene TRBJ1-1; a weak D match, TRBD1 (6 bases). CDR3 length: 14 residues. Trimming pared 0 bases from V and 5 bases from J, leaving 13 bases between. Germline V gene data show CDR1 as SQVTM and CDR2 as ANQGSEA. The CDR3 loop is CSVEDGTGMTEAFF. As DNA, the CDR3 is TGCAGCGTTGAAGATGGAACAGGGATGACTGAAGCTTTCTTT.

This sequence joins TRBV7-8 and TRBJ1-5, with 9 bases lining up with TRBD1. Germline values: CDR1 SGHVS, CDR2 FQNEAQ. The CDR3 extends over 14 amino acids. V lost 1 base and J lost 7; bases outside the gene matches: 2. CDR3 bases: TGTGCCAGCAGCTTAGGACAGGGGGGACAGCCCCAGCATTTT. Encoded protein: CASSLGQGGQPQHF. Complete variable domain (other parts from reference TRBV7-8 and TRBJ1-5): GAGVSQSPRYKVAKRGQDVALRCDPISGHVSLFWYQQALGQGPEFLTYFQNEAQLDKSGLPSDRFFAERPEGSVSTLKIQRTQQEDSAVYLCASSLGQGGQPQHFGDGTRLSIL.

CDR3 amino acids: CASSRDSTGELFF. CDR3 nucleotide sequence: TGTGCCAGCAGCCGCGACAGTACCGGGGAGCTGTTTTTT. This chain uses TRBV5-4 with TRBJ2-2; a possible D gene is TRBD1 (5 bases). The CDR3 is made up of 13 amino acids. Trimming cost V 4 bases and J 5 bases, with 9 bases left between them. Per the germline V gene, CDR1 is SGHNT and CDR2 is YYREEE (reference sequence).

This clone has a handful of counts. This chain joins TRBV6-1 and TRBJ1-2; perhaps TRBD1 as D (5 bases). CDR1 and CDR2 from the germline V gene are MNHNS and SASEGT. The ends were cut back, 0 bases at V and 9 bases at J, with 14 bases in the middle. The CDR3 length is 14 residues. CDR3 sequence reads: CASSEASRVGSYTF. CDR3 DNA sequence: TGTGCCAGCAGTGAAGCGAGCAGGGTCGGCAGCTACACCTTC.

The CDR3 spells CASSLGRFSGANVLTF. The CDR3 DNA reads TGTGCCAGCAGCTTAGGACGGTTCTCTGGGGCCAACGTCCTGACTTTC. The J gene is TRBJ2-6, the V gene TRBV13; D unresolved. The germline gives CDR1 PRHDT, CDR2 FYEKMQ (reference sequence). This CDR3 region has 16 residues. The V end lost 0 bases, the J end lost 0 bases, and 6 bases lay between the germline ends.

V gene TRBV3-1 (or the pseudogene TRBV3-2) combines with J gene TRBJ2-6; 11 nucleotides line up with TRBD1. Germline CDR1 reads LGHDT; CDR2 reads YNNKEL (reference sequence). V lost 4 bases and J lost 1; bases outside the gene matches: 9. The CDR3 spans 19 residues. DNA for the CDR3: TGTGCCAGCAGCCTGAGGCGGGACAGGGGGATGTCTGGGGCCAACGTCCTGACTTTC. Amino acids: CASSLRRDRGMSGANVLTF.

The chain is built from TRBV10-3 and TRBJ1-5; no definite D call. The CDR3 totals 16 residues. Per germline, CDR1 ENHRY and CDR2 SYGVKD. Trimming took off 3 bases at V and 0 bases at J, with 12 bases between the two ends. The DNA for the CDR3 is TGTGCCATCAGTGATAACGGGAATCATAGCAATCAGCCCCAGCATTTT. This gives the protein CAISDNGNHSNQPQHF.

This chain links TRBV2 with TRBJ2-3; D may be TRBD1 (6 bases). CDR3 length: 13 residues. Trimming took 6 bases from V and 1 from J, leaving 8 bases between them. The germline V gene has CDR1 SNHLY and CDR2 FYNNEI. CDR3 sequence: CASRQGGTDTQYF. As DNA, the CDR3 is TGTGCCAGCAGACAGGGAGGCACAGATACGCAGTATTTT.

This chain links TRBV5-1 with TRBJ1-2, with 9 positions matching TRBD1. Trimming took 0 bases from V and 7 from J; bases not matched to a gene: 7. CDR1 SGHRS and CDR2 YFSETQ come from the germline V gene. This CDR3 is built from 15 residues. Here the CDR3 reads CASSLAQGAWGGYTF. CDR3 nucleotides: TGCGCCAGCAGCTTGGCACAGGGGGCTTGGGGTGGCTACACCTTC.

This chain joins TRBV19 and TRBJ1-2; 8 bases are shared with TRBD1. Trimming cost V 1 base and J 2 bases; bases outside gene matches: 12. Germline V gives CDR1 LNHDA, CDR2 SQIVND (reference sequence). CDR3 length equals 18 residues. In nucleotides, the CDR3 is TGTGCCAGTAGTATAGGGGGAAACGTGGGACAGGCAAACTATGGCTACACCTTC. This gives the protein CASSIGGNVGQANYGYTF.

The J gene is TRBJ1-2, the V gene TRBV12-3 or TRBV12-4, with D uncertain. This CDR3 has 13 residues. V was cut by 5 bases and J by 8 bases, with 15 bases left in between. The CDR3 loop reads CASSPDPTAGYTF. CDR3 in DNA: TGTGCCAGCAGTCCGGATCCGACTGCGGGCTACACCTTC.

The chain has TRBV7-9 and TRBJ1-3; D is unresolved. This CDR3 has 15 residues. V was pared by 1 base and J by 7 bases, with 14 bases between. Germline values: CDR1 SEHNR, CDR2 FQNEAQ (reference sequence). The CDR3 spells CASSLGVTGRNTIYF. The CDR3 DNA is TGTGCCAGCAGCTTAGGGGTGACGGGGAGGAACACCATATATTTT.

The V and J genes are TRBV9 and TRBJ2-7; D perhaps matches TRBD2 (5 bases). Germline CDR1 and CDR2: SGDLS and YYNGEE. Trimming pared 0 bases from V and 3 bases from J, leaving 10 bases between. This CDR3 has 14 amino acids. CDR3 nucleotides: TGTGCCAGCAGCGTAGTCCCAGGACTCTACGAGCAGTACTTC. Translated: CASSVVPGLYEQYF.

The chain uses TRBV20-1 and TRBJ1-2; 7 nucleotides agree with TRBD1. CDR3 length: 15 residues. Germline values: CDR1 DFQATT, CDR2 SNEGSKA (reference sequence). The ends lost 3 bases at V and 1 base at J; junction bases unmatched: 8. The CDR3 DNA reads as TGCAGTGCTAGTAACAGGGCAGGGGGTAACTATGGCTACACCTTC. Translating it yields CSASNRAGGNYGYTF.